Listed below are T cell receptor beta chains from one sample, sequenced in a study of T-cell memory formation after mild COVID-19. Each CDR3 protein gets one entry after TCRdb re-called the 5' RACE reads with MiXCR. The sample consists of 140,000 or so distinct CDR3 sequences, about 5.5% of them appearing once. Sequenced material: PBMCs or a T cell subset sorted from them (not recorded which). These receptors were collected from an adult woman who had mild COVID-19 (a few samples of this study predate the infection). Cell type and time point are not known. Both conserved end residues are trimmed from each CDR3. Fields, in order: J gene, V gene, CDR3 protein.

>TRBJ1-1|TRBV6-6
ASSYPLTGGEAF
>TRBJ1-2|TRBV20-1
SARVRAGVTYGYT
>TRBJ1-1|TRBV7-3
ASSLQGRMNTEAF
>TRBJ1-2|TRBV12-3/TRBV12-4
ASSTLRFYT
>TRBJ1-5|TRBV20-1
SALDRGLIQPQH
>TRBJ1-1|TRBV7-2
ASRQSRNTEAF
>TRBJ2-5|TRBV12-3/TRBV12-4
ASSSRTTQY
>TRBJ2-1|TRBV28
ASSSYQVNEQF
>TRBJ2-3|TRBV7-2
ASRPGLAGTDTQY
>TRBJ2-5|TRBV12-3/TRBV12-4
ASSPHTAGGRQETQY
>TRBJ1-6|TRBV5-1
AISLDRVNSPLH
>TRBJ1-1|TRBV5-6
ASSGQRNTEAF
>TRBJ2-3|TRBV11-2
ASSPNRGGGTDTQY
>TRBJ1-2|TRBV12-3/TRBV12-4
ASSIISGQGYT
>TRBJ1-3|TRBV9
ASSGGQGRPGNTIY
>TRBJ2-1|TRBV6-6
ASSAGTSIPEQF
>TRBJ2-1|TRBV18
ASSKLDSTYNEQF
>TRBJ2-2|TRBV5-4
ASRFQTGHTGELF
>TRBJ1-1|TRBV6-1
ASSEAHEGARTEAF
>TRBJ2-5|TRBV9
ASSVVPSMETQY
>TRBJ2-7|TRBV5-1
ASRGDSWTYEQY
>TRBJ1-6|TRBV12-3/TRBV12-4
ASSFAGTPFNSPLH
>TRBJ2-7|TRBV25-1
ASSDSSLPYEQY
>TRBJ2-7|TRBV6-6
ASSGGLAGGPFPNEQY
>TRBJ1-1|TRBV5-1
ASSLAPDLNTEAF
>TRBJ2-5|TRBV19
ASSSIDYQETQY
>TRBJ2-5|TRBV10-3
AISDPEETQY
>TRBJ1-1|TRBV20-1
SASRLNTEAF
>TRBJ2-5|TRBV6-6
ASSYSAGASAETQY
>TRBJ2-3|TRBV2
ASELGGPIDTQY
>TRBJ1-2|TRBV7-6
ASSSTGYSGYT
>TRBJ2-5|TRBV7-9
ASSQPRTSVRETQY
>TRBJ2-1|TRBV24-1
ATSDSRAAGMVEQF
>TRBJ2-2|TRBV30
AWSPGQGDTGELF